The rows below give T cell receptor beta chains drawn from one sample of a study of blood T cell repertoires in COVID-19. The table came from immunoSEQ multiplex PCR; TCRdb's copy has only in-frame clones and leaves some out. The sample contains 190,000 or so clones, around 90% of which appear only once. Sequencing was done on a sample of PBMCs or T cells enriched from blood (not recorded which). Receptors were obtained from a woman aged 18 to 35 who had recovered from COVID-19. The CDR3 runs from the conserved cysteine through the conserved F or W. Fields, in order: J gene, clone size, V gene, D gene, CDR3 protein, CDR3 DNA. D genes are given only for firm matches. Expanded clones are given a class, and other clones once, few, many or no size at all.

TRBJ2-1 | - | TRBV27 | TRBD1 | CASRTGQLNNEQFF | TGTGCCAGCAGGACGGGACAGCTTAACAATGAGCAGTTCTTC
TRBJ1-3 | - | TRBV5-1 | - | CASSGGLTSGNTIYF | TGCGCCAGCAGCGGGGGACTGACCTCTGGAAACACCATATATTTT
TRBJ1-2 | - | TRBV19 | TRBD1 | CASSMGRGQAANYGYTF | TGTGCCAGTAGTATGGGAAGGGGACAGGCAGCTAACTATGGCTACACCTTC
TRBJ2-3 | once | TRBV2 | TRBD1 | CASRGTADTQYF | TGTGCCAGCAGGGGGACAGCAGATACGCAGTATTTT
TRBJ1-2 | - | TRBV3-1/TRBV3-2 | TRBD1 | CASSHPDRDIRGYTF | TGTGCCAGCAGCCACCCGGACAGGGACATACGTGGCTACACCTTC
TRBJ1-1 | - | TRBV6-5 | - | CASWEQGRPTEAFF | TGTGCCAGTTGGGAACAGGGACGTCCGACTGAAGCTTTCTTT
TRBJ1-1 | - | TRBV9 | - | CASSVGGTPNTEAFF | TGTGCCAGCAGCGTAGGGGGCACTCCGAACACTGAAGCTTTCTTT
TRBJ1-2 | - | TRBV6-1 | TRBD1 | CASSFLQGNYGYTF | TGTGCCAGCAGTTTTCTACAGGGGAACTATGGCTACACCTTC
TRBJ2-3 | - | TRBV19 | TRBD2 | CASTAGLAGRDTQYF | TGTGCCAGTACCGCGGGACTAGCGGGAAGAGATACGCAGTATTTT
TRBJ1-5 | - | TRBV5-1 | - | CASSLISGLNQPQHF | TGCGCCAGCAGCTTGATATCTGGGCTCAATCAGCCCCAGCATTTT
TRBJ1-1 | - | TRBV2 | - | CASASSRRNTEAFF | TGTGCCAGTGCCTCCAGTCGGAGGAACACTGAAGCTTTCTTT
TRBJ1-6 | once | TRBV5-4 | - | CASSTVRDYNSPLHF | TGTGCCAGCTCCACAGTCAGGGATTATAATTCACCCCTCCACTTT
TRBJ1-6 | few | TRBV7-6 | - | CASSLEAGNNSPLHF | TGTGCCAGCAGCTTAGAGGCAGGGAATAATTCACCCCTCCACTTT
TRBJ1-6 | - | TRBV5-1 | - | CASTPGGASSPLHF | TGCGCCAGCACCCCCGGGGGGGCGAGCTCACCCCTCCACTTT
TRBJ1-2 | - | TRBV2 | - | CASIIAGTITF | TGTGCCAGCATTATCGCCGGGACAATCACCTTC
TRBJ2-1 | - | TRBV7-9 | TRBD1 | CASSPGTGGGSSYNEQFF | TGTGCCAGCAGTCCCGGGACAGGGGGAGGTAGTTCCTACAATGAGCAGTTCTTC
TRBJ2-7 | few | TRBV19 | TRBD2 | CASSIESAGPLEQYF | TGTGCCAGTAGTATAGAATCAGCGGGGCCCCTGGAGCAGTACTTC
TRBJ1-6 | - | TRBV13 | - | CASTLRGNNSPLHF | TGTGCCAGCACCCTGCGGGGAAATAATTCACCCCTCCACTTT
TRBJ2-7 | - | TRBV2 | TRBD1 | CASTTGGTYEQYF | TGTGCCAGCACCACAGGGGGAACCTACGAGCAGTACTTC
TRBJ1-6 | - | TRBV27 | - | CASKFGGTSNSPLHF | TGTGCCAGCAAATTCGGAGGAACCTCCAATTCACCCCTCCACTTT
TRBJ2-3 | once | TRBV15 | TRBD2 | CATSRPPRERGNTDTQYF | TGTGCCACCAGCAGACCACCGCGTGAGCGGGGGAACACAGATACGCAGTATTTT
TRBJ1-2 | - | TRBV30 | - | CAWSVTGWGGYTF | TGTGCCTGGAGTGTAACAGGGTGGGGTGGCTACACCTTC
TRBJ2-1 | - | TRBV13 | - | CASSLNSNEQFF | TGTGCCAGCAGCTTAAATAGTAATGAGCAGTTCTTC
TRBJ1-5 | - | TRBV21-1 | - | CASSRDRADQPQHF | TGTGCCAGCAGCCGGGACAGGGCTGATCAGCCCCAGCATTTT
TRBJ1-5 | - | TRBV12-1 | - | CASSSLLLGRSNQPQHF | TGTGCCAGCAGCTCCCTGTTGTTGGGCCGTAGCAATCAGCCCCAGCATTTT
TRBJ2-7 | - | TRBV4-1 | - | CASSQSEPGHSYEQYF | TGCGCCAGCAGCCAATCAGAGCCGGGACACTCCTACGAGCAGTACTTC
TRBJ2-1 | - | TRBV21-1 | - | CASSKPLAGGRFF | TGTGCCAGCAGCAAACCACTAGCGGGGGGGCGGTTCTTC
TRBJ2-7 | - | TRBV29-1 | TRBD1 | CSVEARGKQYF | TGCAGCGTTGAAGCCAGGGGGAAGCAGTACTTC
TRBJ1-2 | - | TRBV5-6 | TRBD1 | CASSWTGEHGYTF | TGTGCCAGCAGCTGGACAGGGGAGCATGGCTACACCTTC
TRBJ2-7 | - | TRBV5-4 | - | CASSLVEGYEQYF | TGTGCCAGCAGCTTGGTTGAGGGCTACGAGCAGTACTTC
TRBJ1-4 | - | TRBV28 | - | CASSMITGPGLEKLFF | TGTGCCAGCAGTATGATCACGGGCCCCGGACTTGAAAAACTGTTTTTT
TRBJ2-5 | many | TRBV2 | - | CASRWGLQETQYF | TGTGCCAGCAGATGGGGACTGCAAGAGACCCAGTACTTC
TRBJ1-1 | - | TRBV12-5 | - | CASGSPIDKAFF | TGTGCTAGTGGTTCGCCCATAGACAAAGCTTTCTTT
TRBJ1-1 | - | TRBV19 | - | CASRTDLALQAFF | TGTGCCAGTAGGACTGACTTAGCGCTTCAAGCTTTCTTT
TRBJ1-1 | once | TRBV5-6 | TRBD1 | CASSWGTGIIDAFF | TGTGCCAGCAGCTGGGGGACAGGGATCATTGACGCTTTCTTT
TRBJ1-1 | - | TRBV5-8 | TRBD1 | CASSFRQGRRGNTEAFF | TGTGCCAGCAGCTTCCGACAGGGACGGAGGGGTAACACTGAAGCTTTCTTT
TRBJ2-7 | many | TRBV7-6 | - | CASSLELGLSSYEQYF | TGTGCCAGCAGCTTAGAATTGGGGCTGAGCTCCTACGAGCAGTACTTC
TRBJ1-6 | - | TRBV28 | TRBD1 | CAIRDRAVYSISPLHF | TGTGCCATCCGGGACAGGGCAGTATATAGTATTTCACCCCTCCACTTT
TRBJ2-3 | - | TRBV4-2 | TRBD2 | CASSQVGTSSDTQYF | TGTGCCAGCAGCCAAGTCGGGACTAGCTCAGATACGCAGTATTTT
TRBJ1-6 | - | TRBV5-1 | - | CASSSGSENSPLHF | TGCGCCAGCAGCTCAGGGTCGGAGAATTCACCCCTCCACTTT
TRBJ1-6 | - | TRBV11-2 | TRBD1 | CASSIFRQGGNSPLHF | TGTGCCAGCAGCATATTCAGACAGGGAGGAAATTCACCCCTCCACTTT
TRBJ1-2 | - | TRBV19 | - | CASSADGQLSNYGYTF | TGTGCCAGTAGTGCCGACGGACAGCTTTCTAACTATGGCTACACCTTC
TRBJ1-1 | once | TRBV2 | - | CASRTGSNTEAFF | TGTGCCAGCAGGACAGGCTCGAACACTGAAGCTTTCTTT
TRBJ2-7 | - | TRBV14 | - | CASSQGLPYEQYF | TGTGCCAGCAGCCAAGGGCTCCCGTACGAGCAGTACTTC
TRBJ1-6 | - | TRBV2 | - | CASSEAGRRSSYNSPLHF | TGTGCCAGCAGTGAGGCGGGAAGGCGGAGCTCCTATAATTCACCCCTCCACTTT
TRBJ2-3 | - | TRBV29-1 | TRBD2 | CSVEGLATDTQYF | TGCAGCGTGGAGGGACTAGCGACAGATACGCAGTATTTT
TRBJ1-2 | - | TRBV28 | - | CASSLGPGVGGYTF | TGTGCCAGCAGTTTAGGTCCGGGGGTGGGAGGCTACACCTTC
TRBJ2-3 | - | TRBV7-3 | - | CASSLEAGYTDTQYF | TGTGCCAGCAGCTTAGAAGCGGGCTACACAGATACGCAGTATTTT
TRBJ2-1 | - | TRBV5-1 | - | CASSLEQVPNEQFF | TGCGCCAGCAGCTTGGAACAGGTACCCAATGAGCAGTTCTTC
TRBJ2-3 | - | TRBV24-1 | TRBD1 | CATSTGIGTDTQYF | TGTGCCACCTCGACAGGGATCGGCACAGATACGCAGTATTTT
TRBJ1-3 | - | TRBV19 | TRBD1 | CASSAQGSGNTIYF | TGTGCCAGTAGTGCACAGGGGTCTGGAAACACCATATATTTT
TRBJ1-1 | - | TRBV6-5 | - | CASSWRGEAFF | TGTGCCAGCAGTTGGAGGGGAGAAGCTTTCTTT
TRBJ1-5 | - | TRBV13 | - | CASSLRANQPQHF | TGTGCCAGCAGCTTACGAGCAAATCAGCCCCAGCATTTT
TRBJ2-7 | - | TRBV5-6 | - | CASSFDRSSYEQYF | TGTGCCAGCAGTTTTGACAGGAGCTCCTACGAGCAGTACTTC
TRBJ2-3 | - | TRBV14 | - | CASSQDHSFITDTQYF | TGTGCCAGCAGCCAAGACCACTCTTTTATCACAGATACGCAGTATTTT
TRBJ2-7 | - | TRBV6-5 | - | CASSYLGHNYEQYF | TGTGCCAGCAGTTACTTAGGACATAACTACGAGCAGTACTTC
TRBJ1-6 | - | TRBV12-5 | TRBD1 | CASGGQGVSPLHF | TGTGCTAGTGGGGGACAGGGGGTTTCACCCCTCCACTTT
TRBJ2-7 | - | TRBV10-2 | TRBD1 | CASSISGTAYEQYF | TGCGCCAGCAGCATATCCGGGACAGCCTACGAGCAGTACTTC
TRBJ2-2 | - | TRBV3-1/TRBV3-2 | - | CASSQETEYTGELFF | TGTGCCAGCAGCCAAGAAACCGAGTACACCGGGGAGCTGTTTTTT
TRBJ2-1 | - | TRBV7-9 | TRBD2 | CASSLSLAGGPREQFF | TGTGCCAGCAGCCTTTCCTTAGCGGGGGGGCCTCGGGAGCAGTTCTTC